The 9 T cell receptor beta chains listed next were all sequenced from one sample in a study of T-cell reconstitution after alpha-beta-depleted transplantation in children. Unique molecular identifiers were built into the TCRbeta library. TCRdb itself ran the PCR reads through MiXCR, one entry per CDR3 protein. The data show about 340,000 distinct CDR3 sequences, 10% to 13% seen once. This material consisted of PBMCs from the stem cell graft donor, taken from the stem cell graft. The receptors stem from a human donor who donated a stem cell graft to a child with acute lymphoblastic leukemia.

The V call is TRBV2, the J call TRBJ2-7; 9 positions agree with TRBD2. Germline V gives CDR1 SNHLY, CDR2 FYNNEI. The junction had 5 bases not matched to a gene; V was cut back by 4 bases and J by 1 base. CDR3 length: 15 residues. The CDR3 loop is CASSVAGGISYEQYF. DNA of the CDR3: TGTGCCAGCAGTGTGGCGGGAGGGATTTCCTACGAGCAGTACTTC.

This clonotype was seen only a few times. This chain joins TRBV4-1 and TRBJ2-1; TRBD2 aligns across 11 bases. With 1 base clipped from V and 0 bases from J, the junction kept 23 bases outside the gene matches. The CDR3 has 24 residues. Germline V lookup: CDR1 MGHRA, CDR2 YSYEKL. This CDR3 reads CASSQVGGQTRRLAGPSSYNEQFF. CDR3 nucleotide sequence: TGCGCCAGCAGCCAAGTGGGGGGACAGACCAGACGACTAGCGGGACCGAGCTCCTACAATGAGCAGTTCTTC.

V gene TRBV4-3 combines with J gene TRBJ2-5, with D possibly being TRBD2 (6 bases). Trimming took 1 base from V and 4 from J, leaving 16 bases between them. This CDR3 is built from 16 residues. CDR1 LGHNA and CDR2 YSLEER come from the germline V gene. CDR3 protein: CASSQASGSSGETQYF. As DNA, the CDR3 is TGCGCCAGCAGCCAAGCTTCCGGGAGTAGCGGAGAGACCCAGTACTTC.

The rearrangement uses TRBV7-2 and TRBJ2-5; possibly TRBD2 for D (7 bases). V dropped 1 base and J dropped 1 base, with 16 bases sitting between them. The CDR3 is made up of 17 amino acids. Germline values: CDR1 SGHTA, CDR2 FQGNSA. The CDR3 reads CASSLGGGLVLQETQYF. The CDR3 nucleotides are TGTGCCAGCAGCTTAGGGGGGGGCCTTGTCCTCCAAGAGACCCAGTACTTC.

Ten or more counts support this clonotype. V gene TRBV29-1 combines with J gene TRBJ2-4; maybe TRBD2 (6 bases). Germline CDR1 and CDR2: SQVTM and ANQGSEA. Between the trimmed V and J ends, which lost 7 bases and 2 bases, there was a span of 18 bases. The CDR3 runs to 15 residues. The CDR3 is CSAFDSGLSKNIQYF. For the CDR3, the DNA is TGCAGCGCCTTCGATAGCGGTCTATCCAAAAACATTCAGTACTTC. The full variable domain, in which reference TRBV29-1 and TRBJ2-4 provide the parts outside the CDR3, is SAVISQKPSRDICQRGTSLTIQCQVDSQVTMMFWYRQQPGQSLTLIATANQGSEATYESGFVIDKFPISRPNLTFSTLTVSNMSPEDSSIYLCSAFDSGLSKNIQYFGAGTRLSVL.

The gene calls are TRBV20-1 and TRBJ2-2, with TRBD2 as a possible D gene (6 bases). Trimming removed 2 bases from V and 4 bases from J, with 11 bases in between. Looked up from germline, CDR1 is DFQATT and CDR2 is SNEGSKA (reference sequence). CDR3 size: 14 residues. CDR3 sequence (DNA): TGCAGTGCTAGAACCCCGGAGGGCACCGGGGAGCTGTTTTTT. Residues: CSARTPEGTGELFF.

This chain joins TRBV12-3 or TRBV12-4 and TRBJ2-7; D ambiguous. With 2 bases removed from V and 6 bases from J, the gap between germline ends came to 8 bases. The CDR3 runs to 12 residues. This chain's CDR3 is CASSLTIGEQYF. The CDR3 nucleotides are TGTGCCAGCAGTTTAACCATAGGCGAGCAGTACTTC.

This clonotype was seen only a few times. V usage is TRBV28 and J usage is TRBJ2-5; 8 nucleotides line up with TRBD2. J was trimmed by 1 base and V by 5 bases; bases with no gene match: 12. Germline V gene lookup returns CDR1 MDHEN and CDR2 SYDVKM. This CDR3 region has 17 residues. The CDR3 region has the DNA TGTGCCAGCAGTCCCTCTACTAGCGGCGGCCTCCAAGAGACCCAGTACTTC. This codes for CASSPSTSGGLQETQYF.

This chain connects TRBV27 to TRBJ1-2; TRBD1 might be the D (5 bases). V shed 8 bases and J shed 6 bases, with 19 bases lying between them. Germline CDR1 MNHEY, CDR2 SMNVEV (reference sequence). This CDR3 spans 14 amino acids. CDR3 sequence reads: CASLNTGGSDGYTF. DNA for the CDR3: TGTGCCAGCTTAAACACCGGGGGAAGCGATGGCTACACCTTC.